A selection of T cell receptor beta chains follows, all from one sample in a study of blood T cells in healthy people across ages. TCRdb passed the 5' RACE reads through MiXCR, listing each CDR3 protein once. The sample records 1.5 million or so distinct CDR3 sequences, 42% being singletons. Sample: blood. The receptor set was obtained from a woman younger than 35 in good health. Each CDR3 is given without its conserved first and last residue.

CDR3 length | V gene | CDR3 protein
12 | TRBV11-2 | ASSVTSWANVLT
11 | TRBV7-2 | ASSAVSYNEQF
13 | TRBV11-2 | ASSLDVSGYNEQF
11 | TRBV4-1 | ASSQEGGGRTF
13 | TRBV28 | ASSPTGANNEKLF
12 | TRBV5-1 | AGSLGQANTEAF
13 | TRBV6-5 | ASSGWTGVTGELF
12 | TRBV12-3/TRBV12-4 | ASRGLGVQNVLT
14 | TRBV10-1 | ASSESAGLQHNEQF
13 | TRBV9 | ASSVIAASYNEQF
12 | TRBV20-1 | SATSGIHSYEQY
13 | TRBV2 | ASSEAQRVWNTQY
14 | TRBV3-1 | ASSHAYRDQMHGYT
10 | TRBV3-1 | ASSPPGAGYT
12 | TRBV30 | AWTPGTGDNEQF
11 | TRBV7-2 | ASSLQLMDGQY
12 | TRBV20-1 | SARRLSGIYEQY
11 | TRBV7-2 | ASSRPTVETQY
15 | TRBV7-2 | ASSSVGTPSTYNEQF
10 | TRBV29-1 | SVEQVTDGYT
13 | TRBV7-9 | ASSLKASKVDEQF
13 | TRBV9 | ASSFGLAAQETQY
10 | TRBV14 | ASSQIRTEAF
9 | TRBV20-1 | SAPGRGGTF
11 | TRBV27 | ASSFVEGDTQY
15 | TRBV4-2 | ASSQPTVGAFPETQY
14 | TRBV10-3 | TISERSGRSYNEQF
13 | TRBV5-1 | ASSFATSSYNEQF
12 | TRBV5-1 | ASSLGQDGETKY
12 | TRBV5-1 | ASSFDRVRYGYT
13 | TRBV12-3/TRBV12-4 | ASSSPGTVGEKLF
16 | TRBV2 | ASSLLGAQTSGYNEQY
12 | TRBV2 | ASQVGATNEKLF
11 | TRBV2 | AGSGNLFGEQY
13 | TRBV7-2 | ASSARQGPNTEAF
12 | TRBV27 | ASSFSGGDYEQY
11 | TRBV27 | ASSFGGQGDYT